This T cell receptor (beta chain) comes out of a study of cytomegalovirus exposure and HLA in healthy donors. The PCR made use of 60 Vbeta and 13 Jbeta primers. The protocol was immunoSEQ multiplex PCR, while the TCRdb copy is restricted to in-frame clones and leaves out a portion. The sample has over 100,000 clones; about 79% are singletons. This receptor was obtained from a young woman in good health and CMV-seropositive. Sequenced: PBMCs.

The CDR3 DNA sequence: TGCGCCAGCAGCCAAGATTTCAGGGGCTCTGGAAACACCATATATTTT. As protein: CASSQDFRGSGNTIYF. The V call is TRBV4-1, the J call TRBJ1-3; TRBD1 might be the D (6 bases). The V gene's germline CDR1 is MGHRA and CDR2 YSYEKL. The CDR3 is 16 amino acids. V lost 0 bases and J 0 bases, leaving 9 bases between the germline ends.